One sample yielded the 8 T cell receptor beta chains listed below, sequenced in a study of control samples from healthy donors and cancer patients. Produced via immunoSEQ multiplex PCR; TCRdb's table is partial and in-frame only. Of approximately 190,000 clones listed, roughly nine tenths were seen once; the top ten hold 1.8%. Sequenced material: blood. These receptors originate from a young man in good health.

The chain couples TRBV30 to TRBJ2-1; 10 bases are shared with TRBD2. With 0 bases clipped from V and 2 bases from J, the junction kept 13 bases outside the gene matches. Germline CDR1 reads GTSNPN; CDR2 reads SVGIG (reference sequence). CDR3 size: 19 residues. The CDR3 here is CAWSVNHIPGLAPYNEQFF. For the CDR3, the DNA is TGTGCCTGGAGTGTTAACCACATCCCGGGACTAGCGCCCTACAATGAGCAGTTCTTC.

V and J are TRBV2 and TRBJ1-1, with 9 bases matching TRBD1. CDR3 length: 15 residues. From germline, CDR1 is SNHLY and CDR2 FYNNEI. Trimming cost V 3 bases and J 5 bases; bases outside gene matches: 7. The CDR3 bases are TGTGCCAGCAGTGAGGGGGGGACAGGGAGGACTGAAGCTTTCTTT. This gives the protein CASSEGGTGRTEAFF.

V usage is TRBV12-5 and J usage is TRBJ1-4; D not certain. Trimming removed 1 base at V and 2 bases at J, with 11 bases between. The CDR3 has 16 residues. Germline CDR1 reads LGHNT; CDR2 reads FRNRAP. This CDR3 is CASGLGLIATNEKLFF. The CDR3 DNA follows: TGTGCTAGTGGTTTGGGATTAATAGCCACTAATGAAAAACTGTTTTTT.

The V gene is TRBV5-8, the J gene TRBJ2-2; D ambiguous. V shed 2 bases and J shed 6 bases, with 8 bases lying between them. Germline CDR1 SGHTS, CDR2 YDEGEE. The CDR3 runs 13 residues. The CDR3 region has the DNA TGTGCCAGCAGCTTTTCGAGGTCCGGGGAGCTGTTTTTT. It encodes CASSFSRSGELFF.

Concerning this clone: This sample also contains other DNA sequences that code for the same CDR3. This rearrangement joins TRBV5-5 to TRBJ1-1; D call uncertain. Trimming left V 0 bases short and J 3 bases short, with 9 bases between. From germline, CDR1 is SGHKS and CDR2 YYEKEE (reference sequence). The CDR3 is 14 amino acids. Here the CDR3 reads CASSLGGKDTEAFF. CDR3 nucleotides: TGTGCCAGCAGCTTGGGTGGGAAAGACACTGAAGCTTTCTTT.

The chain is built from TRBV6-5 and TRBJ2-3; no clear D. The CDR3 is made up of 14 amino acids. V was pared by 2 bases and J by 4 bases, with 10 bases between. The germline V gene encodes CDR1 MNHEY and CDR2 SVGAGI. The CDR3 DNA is TGTGCCAGCAGTTACGCCCAAGGAGCAGATACGCAGTATTTT. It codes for CASSYAQGADTQYF.

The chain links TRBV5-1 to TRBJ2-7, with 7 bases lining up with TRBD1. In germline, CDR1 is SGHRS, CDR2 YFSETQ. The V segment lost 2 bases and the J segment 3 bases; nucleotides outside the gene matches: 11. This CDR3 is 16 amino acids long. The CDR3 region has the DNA TGCGCCAGCAGCTTAAACCGGGACAGTGGGCACTACGAGCAGTACTTC. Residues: CASSLNRDSGHYEQYF.

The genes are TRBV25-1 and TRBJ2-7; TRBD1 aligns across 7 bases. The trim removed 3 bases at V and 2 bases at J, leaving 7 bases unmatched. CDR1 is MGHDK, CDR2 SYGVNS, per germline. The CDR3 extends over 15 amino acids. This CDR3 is CASSDRQGRTYEQYF. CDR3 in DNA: TGTGCCAGCAGTGACCGACAGGGAAGGACCTACGAGCAGTACTTC.